These 29 T cell receptor beta chains share one sample of origin, sequenced in a study of T cell responses to AZD1222 COVID-19 vaccine (dated by TCRdb to about 2021). The method was the immunoSEQ multiplex PCR assay. Sourced from immuneACCESS, this table was stored by TCRdb with only in-frame sequences that have V and J called. A share of the clones is absent; for the studies checked, an unresolved V gene accounts for under half, and the remainder has no known explanation. Present in this sample are more than 65,000 clones, 83% of which were seen just once. The ten largest clones take up roughly 25% of the sample. The sample's time point label, decoded: about 28 days (+/-7) after the second vaccine dose. The sequenced sample was peripheral blood, obtained 28 days after the second AZD1222 dose. Every receptor here comes from an adult who received the AZD1222 COVID-19 vaccine.

This chain links TRBV6-5 with TRBJ2-7; TRBD1 might be the D (6 bases). Germline CDR1 and CDR2: MNHEY and SVGAGI. The germline V and J ends were trimmed by 2 bases and 2 bases, with 10 bases remaining between them. The CDR3 loop spans 14 amino acids. The chain's CDR3 is CASSYRTAPYEQYF. CDR3 in DNA: TGTGCCAGCAGTTACCGGACAGCCCCCTACGAGCAGTACTTC.

The chain employs TRBV7-9 and TRBJ1-2; D call uncertain. Germline V gene lookup returns CDR1 SEHNR and CDR2 FQNEAQ (reference sequence). The CDR3 is 14 residues long. V was shortened by 4 bases and J by 8 bases, with 17 bases between the two germline ends. CDR3 DNA: TGTGCCAGCAGCTCTCAGCCATCCCCGGGAGGCTACACCTTC. Translating gives CASSSQPSPGGYTF. The full variable domain, with the rest looked up from reference TRBV7-9 and TRBJ1-2, is DTGVSQNPRHKITKRGQNVTFRCDPISEHNRLYWYRQTLGQGPEFLTYFQNEAQLEKSRLLSDRFSAERPKGSFSTLEIQRTEQGDSAMYLCASSSQPSPGGYTFGSGTRLTVV.

V is TRBV6-6 and J is TRBJ1-2; TRBD1 is a possible D gene (6 bases). CDR3 length equals 12 residues. Between the trimmed V and J ends, which lost 5 bases and 3 bases, there was a span of 7 bases. The germline gives CDR1 MNHNY, CDR2 SVGAGI (reference sequence). The CDR3 DNA reads TGTGCCAGCAGTCCAGGGGACTATGGCTACACCTTC. Amino acid sequence: CASSPGDYGYTF.

The rearrangement joins TRBV4-2 to TRBJ2-1; D is uncertain. The CDR3 sequence is 17 residues long. Trimming stripped 0 bases from V and 0 bases from J, with 12 bases between. Germline CDR1 LGHNA, CDR2 YNFKEQ. CDR3 sequence (DNA): TGTGCCAGCAGCCAAGAGAGCGCCCTGAGCTCCTACAATGAGCAGTTCTTC. It is translated as CASSQESALSSYNEQFF.

The CDR3 loop is CASSSGRSWATEAFF. CDR3 sequence (DNA): TGTGCCAGCAGCTCCGGACGGAGTTGGGCCACTGAAGCTTTCTTT. This chain connects TRBV7-2 to TRBJ1-1; D ambiguous. CDR3 length: 15 residues. The V and J ends lost 4 bases and 4 bases respectively, with 16 bases between them. Germline V gene data show CDR1 as SGHTA and CDR2 as FQGNSA.

The J gene is TRBJ1-1, the V gene TRBV18; no clear D. V lost 0 bases and J lost 11, with 19 bases in between. The CDR3 runs 15 residues. Germline assignment: CDR1 KGHSH and CDR2 LQKENI. CDR3 nucleotide sequence: TGTGCCAGCTCACCACCGCATGGCCTGATCTCAGGCGCTTTCTTT. Its translation: CASSPPHGLISGAFF.

The chain recombines TRBV4-1 with TRBJ2-7, with TRBD1 identical over 9 bases. This CDR3 has 16 residues. With 3 bases clipped from V and 0 bases from J, the junction kept 6 bases outside the gene matches. Per the germline V gene, CDR1 is MGHRA and CDR2 is YSYEKL. The CDR3 sequence is CASSHPTGGGSYEQYF. The CDR3 nucleotides read TGCGCCAGCAGCCACCCGACAGGGGGTGGCTCCTACGAGCAGTACTTC.

This chain uses TRBV6-5 with TRBJ2-7, with 7 bases lining up with TRBD2. This CDR3 is 15 amino acids long. Germline V gene lookup returns CDR1 MNHEY and CDR2 SVGAGI. The V segment lost 5 bases and the J segment 0 bases; nucleotides outside the gene matches: 7. CDR3 sequence reads: CASSPGLRSSYEQYF. CDR3 coding DNA: TGTGCCAGCAGTCCGGGACTACGAAGCTCCTACGAGCAGTACTTC.

This chain uses TRBV12-3 or TRBV12-4 with TRBJ2-7; perhaps TRBD2 as D (5 bases). The ends were cut back, 2 bases at V and 9 bases at J, with 11 bases in the middle. CDR3 length equals 12 residues. CDR3 in amino acids: CASSLPRARQYF. For the CDR3, the DNA is TGTGCCAGCAGTTTACCGAGGGCGCGGCAGTACTTC.

To note about this clone: One end of the junction is discordant with germline, which a read error may explain. V gene TRBV12-3 or TRBV12-4 combines with J gene TRBJ2-5; 8 bases are a match to TRBD2. This CDR3 contains 13 residues. The CDR3 reads CASSFSPVSGSDF. For the CDR3, the DNA is TGTGCCAGCAGTTTCAGTCCAGTCAGCGGGAGTGACTTC.

The CDR3 loop is CASSVPPPGLSYTF. DNA of the CDR3: TGTGCCAGCAGCGTCCCTCCGCCAGGTTTAAGCTACACCTTC. The chain recombines TRBV9 with TRBJ1-2; no clear D. Trimming removed 2 bases at V and 9 bases at J, with 17 bases between. Germline-derived CDR1 and CDR2 are SGDLS and YYNGEE. This CDR3 has 14 amino acids.

The CDR3 DNA is TGTGCCAGCAGCTTAGTCCAGGGGATCTATGGCTACACCTTC. The encoded protein is CASSLVQGIYGYTF. V and J are TRBV7-2 and TRBJ1-2, with D possibly TRBD1 on 6 matching bases. Germline assignment: CDR1 SGHTA and CDR2 FQGNSA. The CDR3 consists of 14 residues. Trimming removed 1 base from V and 4 bases from J, with 10 bases in between.

This chain connects TRBV27 to TRBJ2-5; 7 bases agree with TRBD2. CDR1 is MNHEY and CDR2 is SMNVEV in the germline V gene (reference sequence). Unmatched junction bases numbered 1, after V lost 1 base and J lost 2 bases. This CDR3 is built from 14 residues. CDR3 protein: CASSLWGGQETQYF. The CDR3 region has the DNA TGTGCCAGCAGTTTATGGGGGGGTCAAGAGACCCAGTACTTC.

This chain joins TRBV7-8 and TRBJ2-7; D is unresolved. V lost 1 base, J lost 0 bases, and 7 bases lay in between. The CDR3 sequence is 14 residues long. CDR1 is SGHVS, CDR2 FQNEAQ, per germline. The DNA of the CDR3 is TGTGCCAGCAGCTTAGTCAGGACCTCCTACGAGCAGTACTTC. It encodes CASSLVRTSYEQYF.

This sequence joins TRBV11-2 and TRBJ2-7; D may be TRBD2 (5 bases). V was pared by 4 bases and J by 5 bases, with 15 bases between. This CDR3 has 14 amino acids. The germline gives CDR1 SGHAT, CDR2 FQNNGV. The chain's CDR3 is CASSSRYNGDEQYF. CDR3 DNA: TGTGCCAGCAGCTCACGATACAACGGGGACGAGCAGTACTTC.

The V call is TRBV18, the J call TRBJ2-1, with a possible D match to TRBD1 (6 bases). The V gene's germline CDR1 is KGHSH and CDR2 LQKENI. Trimming took 2 bases from V and 0 from J, leaving 20 bases between them. This CDR3 has 19 amino acids. CDR3 sequence: CASSPTIPTGFSSYNEQFF. The CDR3 region has the DNA TGTGCCAGCTCACCAACAATACCGACAGGTTTTAGCTCCTACAATGAGCAGTTCTTC.

The V gene is TRBV18, the J gene TRBJ2-1; D gene uncertain. This CDR3 has 13 residues. Germline V lookup: CDR1 KGHSH, CDR2 LQKENI. With 3 bases removed from V and 6 bases from J, the gap between germline ends came to 9 bases. The CDR3, as DNA: TGTGCCAGCTCACCCCCCGGCGGCAATGAGCAGTTCTTC. This gives the protein CASSPPGGNEQFF.

J is TRBJ2-2 and V is TRBV24-1; either TRBD1 or TRBD2 may fit D (6 bases each). Germline CDR1 KGHDR, CDR2 SFDVKD. The CDR3 sequence is 16 residues long. V shed 4 bases and J shed 4 bases, with 15 bases lying between them. The CDR3 protein is CATSESRRGVTGELFF. In DNA, the CDR3 is TGTGCCACCAGTGAAAGTCGTAGGGGGGTCACCGGGGAGCTGTTTTTT.

Turning to this clone: This specimen includes other DNA sequences encoding the same CDR3. The rearrangement joins TRBV19 to TRBJ2-7, with D possibly TRBD2 on 7 matching bases. This CDR3 is 15 amino acids long. Germline CDR1 and CDR2: LNHDA and SQIVND (reference sequence). Trimming shortened V by 1 base and J by 5 bases, and 15 bases separated the two germline ends. As DNA, the CDR3 is TGTGCCAGTAGTATAGGGGGAGGGGGGCCCGACGAGCAGTACTTC. It is translated as CASSIGGGGPDEQYF. The full variable domain, in which reference TRBV19 and TRBJ2-7 provide the parts outside the CDR3, is DGGITQSPKYLFRKEGQNVTLSCEQNLNHDAMYWYRQDPGQGLRLIYYSQIVNDFQKGDIAEGYSVSREKKESFPLTVTSAQKNPTAFYLCASSIGGGGPDEQYFGPGTRLTVT.

In its sample, this clone was seen a few times. The chain carries TRBV11-1 and TRBJ2-7, with TRBD2 identical over 7 bases. V gave up 5 bases and J gave up 2 bases; unmatched junction bases: 6. This CDR3 has 14 residues. Per germline, CDR1 SGHAT and CDR2 FQDESV (reference sequence). CDR3 residues: CASSRGGNTYEQYF. The CDR3 DNA follows: TGTGCCAGCAGCCGCGGGGGAAACACCTACGAGCAGTACTTC. The full variable domain, its missing parts supplied by reference TRBV11-1 and TRBJ2-7, is EAEVAQSPRYKITEKSQAVAFWCDPISGHATLYWYRQILGQGPELLVQFQDESVVDDSQLPKDRFSAERLKGVDSTLKIQPAELGDSAMYLCASSRGGNTYEQYFGPGTRLTVT.

The V and J genes are TRBV19 and TRBJ1-5; D might be TRBD1 (6 bases). Trimming left V 7 bases short and J 6 bases short, with 13 bases between. Per germline, CDR1 LNHDA and CDR2 SQIVND (reference sequence). The CDR3 consists of 13 residues. The CDR3 DNA reads TGTGCCAGTACAGACAGGATGGGTCAGCCCCAGCATTTT. It is translated as CASTDRMGQPQHF.

In this sample, this clone turned up many times. The chain recombines TRBV9 with TRBJ1-6; D is undetermined. The V gene lost 4 bases and the J gene lost 5 bases, with 7 bases spanning the gap. Germline V CDR1 and CDR2: SGDLS, YYNGEE. The CDR3 loop spans 13 amino acids. The CDR3 DNA is TGTGCCAGCAGCCGTTCTAATAATTCACCCCTCCACTTT. This gives the protein CASSRSNNSPLHF. Drawing the rest from reference TRBV9 and TRBJ1-6, the complete variable domain is DSGVTQTPKHLITATGQRVTLRCSPRSGDLSVYWYQQSLDQGLQFLIQYYNGEERAKGNILERFSAQQFPDLHSELNLSSLELGDSALYFCASSRSNNSPLHFGNGTRLTVT.

This sequence joins TRBV10-3 and TRBJ2-2; 14 nucleotides line up with TRBD2. Germline assignment: CDR1 ENHRY and CDR2 SYGVKD. The CDR3 is made up of 19 amino acids. J was trimmed by 0 bases and V by 10 bases; bases with no gene match: 13. CDR3 protein: CATTSPGLAGEANTGELFF. Here the CDR3 DNA reads TGTGCCACCACTTCTCCGGGACTAGCGGGAGAGGCGAACACCGGGGAGCTGTTTTTT.

The rearrangement joins TRBV5-5 to TRBJ1-6; D uncertain. V lost 7 bases and J 0 bases, leaving 11 bases between the germline ends. Per the germline V gene, CDR1 is SGHKS and CDR2 is YYEKEE (reference sequence). This CDR3 is 15 amino acids long. The CDR3 spells CASGQLSSYNSPLHF. CDR3 sequence (DNA): TGTGCCAGCGGGCAGCTCAGCTCCTATAATTCACCCCTCCACTTT.

The rearrangement uses TRBV5-1 and TRBJ1-2; 9 bases match TRBD1. Germline V gene data show CDR1 as SGHRS and CDR2 as YFSETQ. Losses at the gene ends were 4 bases for V and 8 bases for J; bases not matched to a gene: 9. This CDR3 region has 14 residues. The DNA of the CDR3 is TGCGCCAGCAGCCGCGGACAGGGGCAGGAAGGCTACACCTTC. As protein: CASSRGQGQEGYTF.

This clone was observed once. The chain is built from TRBV5-1 and TRBJ2-1, with 9 bases matching TRBD2. V gave up 6 bases and J gave up 6 bases; unmatched junction bases: 10. The CDR3 consists of 15 residues. Germline-derived CDR1 and CDR2 are SGHRS and YFSETQ. The CDR3 sequence: CASTPGLAILNEQFF. For the CDR3, the DNA is TGCGCCAGCACCCCGGGACTAGCAATTCTCAATGAGCAGTTCTTC.

This sequence joins TRBV15 and TRBJ1-1; possible D gene TRBD1, 6 bases. The CDR3 is made up of 15 amino acids. Germline V gene sequence: CDR1 LNHNV, CDR2 YYDKDF (reference sequence). The germline V and J ends were trimmed by 1 base and 2 bases, with 11 bases remaining between them. CDR3 protein: CATSRVGGPNTEAFF. DNA of the CDR3: TGTGCCACCAGCAGAGTGGGGGGGCCCAACACTGAAGCTTTCTTT. The whole variable domain, filled in from reference TRBV15 and TRBJ1-1, reads DAMVIQNPRYQVTQFGKPVTLSCSQTLNHNVMYWYQQKSSQAPKLLFHYYDKDFNNEADTPDNFQSRRPNTSFCFLDIRSPGLGDTAMYLCATSRVGGPNTEAFFGQGTRLTVV.

The V gene is TRBV2, the J gene TRBJ1-1; D possibly corresponds to TRBD1 (6 bases). Trimming left V 0 bases short and J 6 bases short, with 14 bases between. Germline loops: CDR1 SNHLY, CDR2 FYNNEI. The length of the CDR3 is 15 residues. CDR3 bases: TGTGCCAGCAGTGAAGCGATACACAGGGAGGCTGAAGCTTTCTTT. It specifies CASSEAIHREAEAFF.

The rearrangement links TRBV15 to TRBJ2-5, with 10 bases aligning to TRBD2. Looked up from germline, CDR1 is LNHNV and CDR2 is YYDKDF (reference sequence). The CDR3 is made up of 15 amino acids. V was clipped by 3 bases and J by 2 bases; unmatched bases: 3. This CDR3 is CATSRQAGGQETQYF. The CDR3 nucleotides read TGTGCCACCAGCAGGCAAGCGGGAGGGCAAGAGACCCAGTACTTC.